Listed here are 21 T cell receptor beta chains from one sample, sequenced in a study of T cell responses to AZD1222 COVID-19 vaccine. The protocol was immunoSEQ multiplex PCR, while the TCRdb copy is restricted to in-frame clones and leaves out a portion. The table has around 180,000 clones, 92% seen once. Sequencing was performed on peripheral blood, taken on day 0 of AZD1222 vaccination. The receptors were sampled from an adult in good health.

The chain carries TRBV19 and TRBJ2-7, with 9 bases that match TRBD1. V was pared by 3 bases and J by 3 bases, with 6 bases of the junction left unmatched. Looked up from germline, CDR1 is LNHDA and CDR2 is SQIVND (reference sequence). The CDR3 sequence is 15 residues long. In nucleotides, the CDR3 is TGTGCCAGTAGTATGGGGACAGGGCCGGTCTACGAGCAGTACTTC. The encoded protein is CASSMGTGPVYEQYF.

The CDR3 DNA is TGTGCCATCAGTGAGTCGAACGGGGAGAAGTTTGGACGCGGAGATACGCAGTATTTT. This gives the protein CAISESNGEKFGRGDTQYF. This sequence joins TRBV10-3 and TRBJ2-3; TRBD2 is a possible D gene (5 bases). This CDR3 is 19 amino acids long. Trimming removed 0 bases at V and 5 bases at J, with 24 bases between. Germline V gene lookup returns CDR1 ENHRY and CDR2 SYGVKD.

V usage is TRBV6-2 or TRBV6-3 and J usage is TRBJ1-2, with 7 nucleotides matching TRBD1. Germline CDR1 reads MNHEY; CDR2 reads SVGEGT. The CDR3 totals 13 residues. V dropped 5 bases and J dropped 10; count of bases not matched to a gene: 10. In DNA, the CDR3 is TGTGCCAGCAGTCGCCAGCCCAGGGGGGACTACACCTTC. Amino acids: CASSRQPRGDYTF.

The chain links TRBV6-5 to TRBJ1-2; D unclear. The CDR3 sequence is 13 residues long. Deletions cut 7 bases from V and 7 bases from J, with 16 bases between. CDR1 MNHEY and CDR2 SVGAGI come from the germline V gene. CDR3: CASNSRVGGGYTF. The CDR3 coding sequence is TGTGCCAGCAACTCACGGGTCGGCGGTGGCTACACCTTC.

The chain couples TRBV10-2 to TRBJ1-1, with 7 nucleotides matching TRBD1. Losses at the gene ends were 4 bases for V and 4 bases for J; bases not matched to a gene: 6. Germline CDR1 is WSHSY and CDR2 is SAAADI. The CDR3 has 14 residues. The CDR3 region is CASSGLTGLTEAFF. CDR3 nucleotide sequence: TGCGCCAGCAGTGGGCTGACAGGGCTCACTGAAGCTTTCTTT.

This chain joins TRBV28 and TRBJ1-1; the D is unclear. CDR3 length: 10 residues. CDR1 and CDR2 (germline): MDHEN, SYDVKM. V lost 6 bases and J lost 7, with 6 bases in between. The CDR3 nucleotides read TGTGCCAGCAGCACCCATGAAGCTTTCTTT. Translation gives CASSTHEAFF. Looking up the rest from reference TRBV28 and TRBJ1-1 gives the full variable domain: DVKVTQSSRYLVKRTGEKVFLECVQDMDHENMFWYRQDPGLGLRLIYFSYDVKMKEKGDIPEGYSVSREKKERFSLILESASTNQTSMYLCASSTHEAFFGQGTRLTVV.

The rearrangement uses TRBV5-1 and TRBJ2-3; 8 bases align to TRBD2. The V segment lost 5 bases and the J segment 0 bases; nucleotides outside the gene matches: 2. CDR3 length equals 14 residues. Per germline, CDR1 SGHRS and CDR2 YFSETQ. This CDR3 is CASRASGSTDTQYF. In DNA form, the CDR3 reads TGCGCCAGCAGGGCTAGCGGGAGCACAGATACGCAGTATTTT.

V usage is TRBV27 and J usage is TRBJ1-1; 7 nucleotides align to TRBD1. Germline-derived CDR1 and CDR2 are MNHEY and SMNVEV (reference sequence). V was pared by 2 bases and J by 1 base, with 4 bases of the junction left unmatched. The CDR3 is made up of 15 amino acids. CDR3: CASSLTGEGNTEAFF. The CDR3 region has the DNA TGTGCCAGCAGTTTAACAGGGGAGGGGAACACTGAAGCTTTCTTT.

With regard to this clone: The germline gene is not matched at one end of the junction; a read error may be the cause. The CDR3 is CASSQGGPTNQPQHF. The CDR3 DNA is TGTGCCAGCAGTCAAGGGGGACCCACCAATCAGCCCCAGCATTTT. The rearrangement joins TRBV3-1 (or the pseudogene TRBV3-2) to TRBJ1-5, with D perhaps matching TRBD1 (6 bases). The CDR3 runs to 15 residues. Germline V gene data show CDR1 as LGHDT and CDR2 as YNNKEL (reference sequence).

The CDR3 nucleotides are TGCAGTGCTAGTGCTATAGGGGGACAGACGGATCAGCCCCAGCATTTT. Protein product: CSASAIGGQTDQPQHF. This chain joins TRBV20-1 and TRBJ1-5, with 7 bases matching TRBD1. Germline V lookup: CDR1 DFQATT, CDR2 SNEGSKA (reference sequence). The J segment lost 5 bases and the V segment lost 3 bases, leaving 13 bases of the junction unmatched. The CDR3 loop spans 16 amino acids.

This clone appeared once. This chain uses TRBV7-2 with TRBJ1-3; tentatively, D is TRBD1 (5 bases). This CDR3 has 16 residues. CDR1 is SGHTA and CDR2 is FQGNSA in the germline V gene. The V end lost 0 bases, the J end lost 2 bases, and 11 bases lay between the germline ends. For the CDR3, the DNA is TGTGCCAGCAGCTTAGCCCCCCCAGGGACTGGAAACACCATATATTTT. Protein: CASSLAPPGTGNTIYF.

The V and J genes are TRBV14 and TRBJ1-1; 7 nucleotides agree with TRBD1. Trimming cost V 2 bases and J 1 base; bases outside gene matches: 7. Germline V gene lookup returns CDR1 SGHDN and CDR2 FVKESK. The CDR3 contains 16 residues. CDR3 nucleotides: TGTGCCAGCAGCCAATTTCTAGGGACAGCGAACACTGAAGCTTTCTTT. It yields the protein CASSQFLGTANTEAFF.

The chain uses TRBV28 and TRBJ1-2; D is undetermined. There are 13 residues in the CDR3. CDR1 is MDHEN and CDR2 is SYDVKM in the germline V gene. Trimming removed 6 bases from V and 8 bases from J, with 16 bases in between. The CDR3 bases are TGTGCCAGCAGACTTAAAATCGGAGGGGGCTACACCTTC. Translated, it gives CASRLKIGGGYTF.

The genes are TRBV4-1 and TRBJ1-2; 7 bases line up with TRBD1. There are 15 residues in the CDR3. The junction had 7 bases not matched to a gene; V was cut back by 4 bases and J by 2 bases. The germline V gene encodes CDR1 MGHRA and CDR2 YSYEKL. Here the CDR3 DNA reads TGCGCCAGCAGCCCAAACGACAGGGCCAACTATGGCTACACCTTC. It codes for CASSPNDRANYGYTF.

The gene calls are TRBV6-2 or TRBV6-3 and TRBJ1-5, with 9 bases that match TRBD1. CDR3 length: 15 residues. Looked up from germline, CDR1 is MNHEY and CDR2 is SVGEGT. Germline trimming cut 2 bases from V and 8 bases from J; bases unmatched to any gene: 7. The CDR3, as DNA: TGTGCCAGCAGTTACAGGGACAGGGTGTCGGAGCCCCAGCATTTT. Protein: CASSYRDRVSEPQHF.

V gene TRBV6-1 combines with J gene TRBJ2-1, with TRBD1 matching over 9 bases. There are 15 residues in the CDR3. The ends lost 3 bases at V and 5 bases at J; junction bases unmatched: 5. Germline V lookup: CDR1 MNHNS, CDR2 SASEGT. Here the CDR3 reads CASSEGQGGHNEQFF. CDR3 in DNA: TGTGCCAGCAGTGAGGGACAGGGAGGGCACAATGAGCAGTTCTTC.

DNA of the CDR3: TGTGCCAGTAGTATTGCAGGGGGAGCGACTGAAGCTTTCTTT. Its translation is CASSIAGGATEAFF. V usage is TRBV19 and J usage is TRBJ1-1; 7 positions match TRBD1. This CDR3 is 14 amino acids long. Per germline, CDR1 LNHDA and CDR2 SQIVND (reference sequence). V lost 3 bases, J lost 5 bases, and 6 bases stayed unmatched.

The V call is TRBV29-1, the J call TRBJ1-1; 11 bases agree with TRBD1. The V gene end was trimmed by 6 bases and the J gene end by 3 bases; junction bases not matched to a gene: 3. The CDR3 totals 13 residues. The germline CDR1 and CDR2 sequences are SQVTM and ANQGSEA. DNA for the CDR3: TGCAGCGTGTGGGACAGGGGGTACACTGAAGCTTTCTTT. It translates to CSVWDRGYTEAFF. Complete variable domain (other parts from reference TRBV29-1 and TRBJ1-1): SAVISQKPSRDICQRGTSLTIQCQVDSQVTMMFWYRQQPGQSLTLIATANQGSEATYESGFVIDKFPISRPNLTFSTLTVSNMSPEDSSIYLCSVWDRGYTEAFFGQGTRLTVV.

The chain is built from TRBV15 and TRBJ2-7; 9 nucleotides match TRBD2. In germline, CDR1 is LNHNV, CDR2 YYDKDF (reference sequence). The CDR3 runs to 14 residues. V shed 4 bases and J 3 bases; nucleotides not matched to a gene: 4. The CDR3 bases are TGTGCCACCAGCAACCCGACTAGCGGCTACGAGCAGTACTTC. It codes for CATSNPTSGYEQYF.

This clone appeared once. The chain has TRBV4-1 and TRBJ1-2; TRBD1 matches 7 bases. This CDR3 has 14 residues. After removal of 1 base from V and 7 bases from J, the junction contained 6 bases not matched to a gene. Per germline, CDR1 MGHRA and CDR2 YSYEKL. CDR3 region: CASSQVTGAGGYTF. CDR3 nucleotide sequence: TGCGCCAGCAGCCAAGTTACAGGGGCCGGTGGCTACACCTTC.

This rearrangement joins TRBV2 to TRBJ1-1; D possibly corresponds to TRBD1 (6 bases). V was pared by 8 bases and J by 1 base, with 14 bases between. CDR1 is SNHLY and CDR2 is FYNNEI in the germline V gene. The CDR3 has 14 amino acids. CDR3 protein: CASGAGAGNTEAFF. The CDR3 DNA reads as TGTGCCAGCGGGGCGGGGGCTGGGAACACTGAAGCTTTCTTT.